This T cell receptor beta chain was profiled in a study of sequential checkpoint blockade in melanoma. V lost 0 bases to trimming and J lost 4 bases, with 14 bases between them. This CDR3 has 15 residues. CDR1 is SGHNT, CDR2 YYREEE, per germline (reference sequence). The repertoire was sequenced with immunoSEQ multiplex PCR; TCRdb's copy has only in-frame clones and lacks some. The sample yields fewer than 35,000 clones, 70% to 80% seen once. As for treatment: randomized to nivolumab then ipilimumab (arm A) or the reverse (arm B). The V gene is TRBV5-4, the J gene TRBJ2-7, with D tentatively TRBD2 (7 bases). The sample consisted of CD8+ T cells sorted from blood (inferred from file names), taken from a patient given nivolumab and ipilimumab in sequence. This clonotype was obtained from a human donor with melanoma. CDR3 bases: TGTGCCAGCAGCTTGGAGGGGGGGGCGGCTTACGAGCAGTACTTC. Translating it yields CASSLEGGAAYEQYF.